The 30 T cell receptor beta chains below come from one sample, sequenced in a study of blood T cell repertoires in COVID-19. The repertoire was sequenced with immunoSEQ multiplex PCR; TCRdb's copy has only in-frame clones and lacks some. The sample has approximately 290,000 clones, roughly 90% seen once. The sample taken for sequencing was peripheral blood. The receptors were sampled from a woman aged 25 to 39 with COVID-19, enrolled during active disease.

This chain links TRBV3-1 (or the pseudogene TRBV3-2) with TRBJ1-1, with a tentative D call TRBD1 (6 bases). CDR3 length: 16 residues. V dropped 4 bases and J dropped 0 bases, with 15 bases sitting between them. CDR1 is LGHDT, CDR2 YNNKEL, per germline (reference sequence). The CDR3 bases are TGTGCCAGCAGCCCGCCAGGGGTAGGGATGAACACTGAAGCTTTCTTT. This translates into CASSPPGVGMNTEAFF.

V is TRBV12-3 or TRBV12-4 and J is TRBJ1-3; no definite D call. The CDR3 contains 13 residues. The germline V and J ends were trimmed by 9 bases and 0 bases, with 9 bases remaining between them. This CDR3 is CASLLSSGNTIYF. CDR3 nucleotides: TGTGCCAGTCTTCTTAGCTCTGGAAACACCATATATTTT.

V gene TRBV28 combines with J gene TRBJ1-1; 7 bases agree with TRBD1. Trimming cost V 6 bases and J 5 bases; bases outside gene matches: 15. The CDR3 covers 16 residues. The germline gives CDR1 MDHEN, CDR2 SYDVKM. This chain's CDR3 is CASSPDKRQGSTEAFF. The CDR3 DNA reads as TGTGCCAGCAGCCCTGATAAAAGACAGGGTAGTACTGAAGCTTTCTTT.

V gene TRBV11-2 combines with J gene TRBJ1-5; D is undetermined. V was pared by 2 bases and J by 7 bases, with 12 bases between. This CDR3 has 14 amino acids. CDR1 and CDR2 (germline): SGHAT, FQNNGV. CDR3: CASSLNVGGQPQHF. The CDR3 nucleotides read TGTGCCAGCAGCTTAAACGTAGGAGGGCAGCCCCAGCATTTT.

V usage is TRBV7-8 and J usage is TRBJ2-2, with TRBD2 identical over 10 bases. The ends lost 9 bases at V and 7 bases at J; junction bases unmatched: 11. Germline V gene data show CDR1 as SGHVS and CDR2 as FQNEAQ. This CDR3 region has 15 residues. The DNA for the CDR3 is TGTGCCAGTAGAGAGAGCGGGGGGGCGGTCGGGGAGCTGTTTTTT. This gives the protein CASRESGGAVGELFF.

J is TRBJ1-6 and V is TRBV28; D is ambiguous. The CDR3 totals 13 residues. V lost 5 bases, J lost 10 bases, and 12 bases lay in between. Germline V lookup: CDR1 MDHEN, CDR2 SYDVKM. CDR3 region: CASSPPRRSPLHF. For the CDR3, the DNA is TGTGCCAGCAGTCCCCCACGTAGATCACCCCTCCACTTT. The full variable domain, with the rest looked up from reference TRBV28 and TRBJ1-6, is DVKVTQSSRYLVKRTGEKVFLECVQDMDHENMFWYRQDPGLGLRLIYFSYDVKMKEKGDIPEGYSVSREKKERFSLILESASTNQTSMYLCASSPPRRSPLHFGNGTRLTVT.

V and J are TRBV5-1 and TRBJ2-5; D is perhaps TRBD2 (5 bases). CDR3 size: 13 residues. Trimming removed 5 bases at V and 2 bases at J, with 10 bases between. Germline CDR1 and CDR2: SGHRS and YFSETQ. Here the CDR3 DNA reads TGCGCCAGCAGGAGGGCGGAGCAAGAGACCCAGTACTTC. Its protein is CASRRAEQETQYF. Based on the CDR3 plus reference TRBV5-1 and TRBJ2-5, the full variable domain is KAGVTQTPRYLIKTRGQQVTLSCSPISGHRSVSWYQQTPGQGLQFLFEYFSETQRNKGNFPGRFSGRQFSNSRSEMNVSTLELGDSALYLCASRRAEQETQYFGPGTRLLVL.

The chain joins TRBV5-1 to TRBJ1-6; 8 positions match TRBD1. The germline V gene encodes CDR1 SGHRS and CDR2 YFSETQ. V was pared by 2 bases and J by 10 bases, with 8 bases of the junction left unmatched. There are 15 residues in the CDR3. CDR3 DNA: TGCGCCAGCAGCTTCTCGACAGGGGCAGGATCACCCCTCCACTTT. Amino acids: CASSFSTGAGSPLHF.

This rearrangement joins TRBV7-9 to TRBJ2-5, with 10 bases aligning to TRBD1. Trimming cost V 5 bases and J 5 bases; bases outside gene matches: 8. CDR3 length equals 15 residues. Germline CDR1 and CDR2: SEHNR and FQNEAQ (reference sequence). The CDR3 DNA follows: TGTGCCAGCAGCCAAGGACAGGGGGTGGTCGAGACCCAGTACTTC. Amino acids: CASSQGQGVVETQYF.

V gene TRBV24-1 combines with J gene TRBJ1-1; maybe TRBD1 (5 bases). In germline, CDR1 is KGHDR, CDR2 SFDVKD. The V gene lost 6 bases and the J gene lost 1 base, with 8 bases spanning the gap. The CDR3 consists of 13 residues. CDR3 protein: CATSLGGNTEAFF. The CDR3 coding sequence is TGTGCCACCAGTTTGGGGGGGAACACTGAAGCTTTCTTT.

The CDR3 region has the DNA TGTGCCAGTAGGAACCCAGGAGATACGCAGTATTTT. Amino acids: CASRNPGDTQYF. The rearrangement joins TRBV19 to TRBJ2-3, with D uncertain. Germline-derived CDR1 and CDR2 are LNHDA and SQIVND (reference sequence). This CDR3 region has 12 residues. Trimming removed 6 bases from V and 5 bases from J, with 9 bases in between.

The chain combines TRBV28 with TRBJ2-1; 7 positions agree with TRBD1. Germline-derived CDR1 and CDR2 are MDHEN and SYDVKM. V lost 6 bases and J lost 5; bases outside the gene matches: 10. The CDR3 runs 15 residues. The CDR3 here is CASRDGTVWHNEQFF. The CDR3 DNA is TGTGCCAGCAGGGACGGGACAGTCTGGCACAATGAGCAGTTCTTC. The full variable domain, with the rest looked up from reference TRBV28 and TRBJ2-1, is DVKVTQSSRYLVKRTGEKVFLECVQDMDHENMFWYRQDPGLGLRLIYFSYDVKMKEKGDIPEGYSVSREKKERFSLILESASTNQTSMYLCASRDGTVWHNEQFFGPGTRLTVL.

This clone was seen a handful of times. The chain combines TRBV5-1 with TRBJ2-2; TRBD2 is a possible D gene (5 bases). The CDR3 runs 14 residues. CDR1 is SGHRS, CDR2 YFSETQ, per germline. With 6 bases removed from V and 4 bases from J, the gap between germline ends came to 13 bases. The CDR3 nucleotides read TGCGCCAGCAAGAAGAGCGAGGGCACCGGGGAGCTGTTTTTT. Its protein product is CASKKSEGTGELFF.

The CDR3 coding sequence is TGTGCCAGCAGTATAGGGGCGTCCTATGGCTACACCTTC. Protein sequence: CASSIGASYGYTF. The chain employs TRBV12-3 or TRBV12-4 and TRBJ1-2; tentatively, D is TRBD1 (5 bases). V shed 5 bases and J shed 4 bases, with 11 bases lying between them. The CDR3 runs 13 residues.

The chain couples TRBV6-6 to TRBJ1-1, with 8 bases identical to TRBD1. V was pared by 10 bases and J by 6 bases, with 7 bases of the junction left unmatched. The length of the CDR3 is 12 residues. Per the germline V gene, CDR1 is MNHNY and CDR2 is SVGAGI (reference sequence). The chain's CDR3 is CATTGQAAEAFF. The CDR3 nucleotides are TGTGCCACCACGGGACAGGCCGCTGAAGCTTTCTTT.

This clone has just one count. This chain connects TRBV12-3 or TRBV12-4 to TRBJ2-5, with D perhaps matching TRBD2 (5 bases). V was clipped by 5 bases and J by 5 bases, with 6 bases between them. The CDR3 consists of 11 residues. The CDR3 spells CASSGSETQYF. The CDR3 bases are TGTGCCAGCAGTGGGAGTGAGACCCAGTACTTC.

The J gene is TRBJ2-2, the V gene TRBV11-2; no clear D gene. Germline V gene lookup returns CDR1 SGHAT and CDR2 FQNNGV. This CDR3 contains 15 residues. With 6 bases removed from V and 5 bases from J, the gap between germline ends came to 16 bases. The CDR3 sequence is CASSPPRIGTGELFF. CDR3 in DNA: TGTGCCAGCAGTCCGCCGCGAATCGGGACCGGGGAGCTGTTTTTT.

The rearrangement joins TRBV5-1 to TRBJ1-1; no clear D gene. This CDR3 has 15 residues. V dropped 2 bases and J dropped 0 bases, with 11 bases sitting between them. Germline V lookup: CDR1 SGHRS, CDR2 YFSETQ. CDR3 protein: CASSLATALNTEAFF. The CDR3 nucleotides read TGCGCCAGCAGCTTAGCCACAGCTCTGAACACTGAAGCTTTCTTT.

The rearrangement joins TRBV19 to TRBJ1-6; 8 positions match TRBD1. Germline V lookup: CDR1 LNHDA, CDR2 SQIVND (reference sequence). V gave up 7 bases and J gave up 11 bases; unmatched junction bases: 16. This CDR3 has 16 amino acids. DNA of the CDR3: TGTGCCAGTACCCCAAGACAGGGGAGGACTAGGGCACCCCTCCACTTT. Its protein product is CASTPRQGRTRAPLHF.

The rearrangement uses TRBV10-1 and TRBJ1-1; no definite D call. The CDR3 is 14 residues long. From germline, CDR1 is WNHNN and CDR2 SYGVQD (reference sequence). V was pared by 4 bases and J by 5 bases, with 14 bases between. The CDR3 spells CASSASGFLTEAFF. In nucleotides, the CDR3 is TGCGCCAGCAGTGCTTCGGGTTTCTTGACTGAAGCTTTCTTT.

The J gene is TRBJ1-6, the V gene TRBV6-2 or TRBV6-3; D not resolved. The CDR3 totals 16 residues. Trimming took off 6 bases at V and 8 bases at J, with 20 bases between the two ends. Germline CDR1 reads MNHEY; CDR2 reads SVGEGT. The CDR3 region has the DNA TGTGCCAGCAGCCCCACCCAGTGGACTGGGGATTCACCCCTCCACTTT. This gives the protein CASSPTQWTGDSPLHF.

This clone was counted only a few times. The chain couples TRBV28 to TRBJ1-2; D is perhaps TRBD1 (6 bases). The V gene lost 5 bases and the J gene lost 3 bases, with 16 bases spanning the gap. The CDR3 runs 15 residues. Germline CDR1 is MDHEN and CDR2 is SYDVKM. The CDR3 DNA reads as TGTGCCAGCAGTACCCTGATGGGGGCGGACTATGGCTACACCTTC. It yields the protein CASSTLMGADYGYTF.

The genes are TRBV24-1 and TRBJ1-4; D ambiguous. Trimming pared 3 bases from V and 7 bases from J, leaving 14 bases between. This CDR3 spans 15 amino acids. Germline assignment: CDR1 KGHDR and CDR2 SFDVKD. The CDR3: CATSDSAGRSEKLFF. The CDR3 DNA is TGTGCCACCAGTGATAGCGCGGGCCGCAGTGAAAAACTGTTTTTT.

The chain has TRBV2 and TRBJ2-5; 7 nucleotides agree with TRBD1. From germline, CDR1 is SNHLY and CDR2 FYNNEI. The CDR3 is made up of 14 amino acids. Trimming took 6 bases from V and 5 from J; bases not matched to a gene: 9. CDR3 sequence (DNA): TGTGCCAGCAGCGACCGAGGGGGCGCGGAGACCCAGTACTTC. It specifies CASSDRGGAETQYF.

The chain's CDR3 is CASSQMGTRSLPNTGELFF. DNA for the CDR3: TGCGCCAGCAGCCAAATGGGGACACGGTCCCTCCCTAACACCGGGGAGCTGTTTTTT. The chain combines TRBV4-1 with TRBJ2-2; tentatively, D is TRBD1 (6 bases). V was pared by 2 bases and J by 2 bases, with 21 bases between. The germline CDR1 and CDR2 sequences are MGHRA and YSYEKL. The CDR3 length is 19 residues.

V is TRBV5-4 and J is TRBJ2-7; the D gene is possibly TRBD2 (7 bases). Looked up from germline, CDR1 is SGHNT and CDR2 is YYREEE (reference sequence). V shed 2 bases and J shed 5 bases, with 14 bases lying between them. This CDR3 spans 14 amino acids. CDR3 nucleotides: TGTGCCAGCAGCTTTTGGGGGGGCATTGACGAGCAGTACTTC. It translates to CASSFWGGIDEQYF.

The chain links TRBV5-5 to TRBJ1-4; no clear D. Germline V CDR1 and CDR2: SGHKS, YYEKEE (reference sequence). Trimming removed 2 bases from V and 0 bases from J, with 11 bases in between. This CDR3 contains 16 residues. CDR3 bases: TGTGCCAGCAGCTTATACCAGTCTGCAACTAATGAAAAACTGTTTTTT. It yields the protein CASSLYQSATNEKLFF. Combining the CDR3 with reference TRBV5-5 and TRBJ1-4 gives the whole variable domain DAGVTQSPTHLIKTRGQQVTLRCSPISGHKSVSWYQQVLGQGPQFIFQYYEKEERGRGNFPDRFSARQFPNYSSELNVNALLLGDSALYLCASSLYQSATNEKLFFGSGTQLSVL.

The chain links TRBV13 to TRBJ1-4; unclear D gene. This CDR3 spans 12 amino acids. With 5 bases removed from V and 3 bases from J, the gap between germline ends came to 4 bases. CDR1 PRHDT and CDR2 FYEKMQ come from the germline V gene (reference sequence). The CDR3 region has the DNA TGTGCCAGCAGCCGTCCTAATGAAAAACTGTTTTTT. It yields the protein CASSRPNEKLFF.

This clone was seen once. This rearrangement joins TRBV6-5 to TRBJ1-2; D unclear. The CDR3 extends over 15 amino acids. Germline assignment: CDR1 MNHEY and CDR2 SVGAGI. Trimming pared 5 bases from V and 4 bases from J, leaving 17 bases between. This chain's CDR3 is CASSPFPREGYGYTF. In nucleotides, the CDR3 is TGTGCCAGCAGTCCCTTCCCGAGGGAAGGCTATGGCTACACCTTC.

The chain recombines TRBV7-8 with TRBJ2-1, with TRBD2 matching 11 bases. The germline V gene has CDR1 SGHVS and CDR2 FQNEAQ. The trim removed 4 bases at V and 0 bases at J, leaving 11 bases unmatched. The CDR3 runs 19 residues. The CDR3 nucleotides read TGTGCCAGCAGCTACCCGACTAGCGGGGACCTAAGCTCCTACAATGAGCAGTTCTTC. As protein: CASSYPTSGDLSSYNEQFF. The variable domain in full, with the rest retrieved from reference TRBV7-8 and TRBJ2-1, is GAGVSQSPRYKVAKRGQDVALRCDPISGHVSLFWYQQALGQGPEFLTYFQNEAQLDKSGLPSDRFFAERPEGSVSTLKIQRTQQEDSAVYLCASSYPTSGDLSSYNEQFFGPGTRLTVL.